Listed below are T cell receptor beta chains from one sample, sequenced in a study of blood T cell repertoires in COVID-19. Sequencing was performed with immunoSEQ multiplex PCR; in TCRdb, only in-frame clones are kept and a portion is missing. The table includes fewer than 500,000 clones, just over 85% detected once. The sequencing input was peripheral blood. These receptors were obtained from a woman aged 25 to 39 with active or convalescent COVID-19. Both conserved end residues are part of each CDR3. Each record gives: CDR3 protein, CDR3 DNA, J gene, clone size, V gene, D gene. The D gene is left open where the match is weak. Size values are once, few and many counts, or a class for expanded clones, and some rows have none.

CDR3aa: CASSEATSIKETQYF
CDR3nt: TGTGCCAGCAGTGAAGCGACTAGCATTAAAGAGACCCAGTACTTC
j_gene: TRBJ2-5
abundance: NA
v_gene: TRBV6-1
d_gene: TRBD2

CDR3aa: CAWSSPNRGSYEQYF
CDR3nt: TGTGCCTGGAGTAGCCCAAACAGGGGGTCCTACGAGCAGTACTTC
j_gene: TRBJ2-7
abundance: NA
v_gene: TRBV30
d_gene: TRBD1

CDR3aa: CASSPGQGAEEQYF
CDR3nt: TGCGCCAGCAGCCCGGGACAGGGGGCGGAGGAGCAGTACTTC
j_gene: TRBJ2-7
abundance: NA
v_gene: TRBV5-1
d_gene: TRBD1

CDR3aa: CASSFEGGEQYF
CDR3nt: TGTGCCAGCAGCTTTGAAGGGGGCGAGCAGTACTTC
j_gene: TRBJ2-7
abundance: NA
v_gene: TRBV11-3
d_gene: NA

CDR3aa: CASSEERGGGLGFF
CDR3nt: TGCGCCAGCAGTGAGGAGCGGGGGGGCGGTCTCGGGTTCTTC
j_gene: TRBJ2-1
abundance: NA
v_gene: TRBV10-2
d_gene: TRBD2

CDR3aa: CASNLQGRSYNEQFF
CDR3nt: TGTGCCAGCAACCTACAGGGACGTTCCTACAATGAGCAGTTCTTC
j_gene: TRBJ2-1
abundance: NA
v_gene: TRBV27
d_gene: NA

CDR3aa: CASSGRAGTTNEQFF
CDR3nt: TGTGCCAGCAGTGGACGGGCGGGGACCACCAATGAGCAGTTCTTC
j_gene: TRBJ2-1
abundance: NA
v_gene: TRBV6-4
d_gene: NA

CDR3aa: CASISKNTEAFF
CDR3nt: TGTGCCAGCATAAGCAAGAACACTGAAGCTTTCTTT
j_gene: TRBJ1-1
abundance: NA
v_gene: TRBV28
d_gene: NA

CDR3aa: CASSLQDTSEAFF
CDR3nt: TGTGCCAGCAGTCTACAGGACACCTCTGAAGCTTTCTTT
j_gene: TRBJ1-1
abundance: NA
v_gene: TRBV6-5
d_gene: NA

CDR3aa: CASSLEGLVGLGYGYTF
CDR3nt: TGCGCCAGCAGCTTGGAGGGACTCGTGGGATTGGGCTATGGCTACACCTTC
j_gene: TRBJ1-2
abundance: NA
v_gene: TRBV5-1
d_gene: NA

CDR3aa: CASSPPGLPYNEQFF
CDR3nt: TGTGCCAGCAGCCCCCCGGGGTTACCCTACAATGAGCAGTTCTTC
j_gene: TRBJ2-1
abundance: NA
v_gene: TRBV7-9
d_gene: NA

CDR3aa: CASSNAPTGGEGLGNTEAFF
CDR3nt: TGTGCCAGCAGCAACGCCCCGACAGGGGGCGAAGGCCTTGGGAACACTGAAGCTTTCTTT
j_gene: TRBJ1-1
abundance: NA
v_gene: TRBV21-1
d_gene: NA

CDR3aa: CASGQGAGTGELFF
CDR3nt: TGTGCCAGCGGACAGGGGGCAGGTACCGGGGAGCTGTTTTTT
j_gene: TRBJ2-2
abundance: NA
v_gene: TRBV5-5
d_gene: TRBD1

CDR3aa: CASSYRDRGTDTQYF
CDR3nt: TGTGCCAGCAGTTACCGGGACAGGGGGACAGATACGCAGTATTTT
j_gene: TRBJ2-3
abundance: NA
v_gene: TRBV2
d_gene: TRBD1

CDR3aa: CASSVVGQGPGELFF
CDR3nt: TGTGCCAGCAGCGTAGTGGGACAGGGTCCCGGGGAGCTGTTTTTT
j_gene: TRBJ2-2
abundance: NA
v_gene: TRBV9
d_gene: TRBD1

CDR3aa: CASSRDRVTNQPQHF
CDR3nt: TGTGCCAGCAGCCGTGACAGGGTGACCAATCAGCCCCAGCATTTT
j_gene: TRBJ1-5
abundance: NA
v_gene: TRBV7-8
d_gene: TRBD1

CDR3aa: CASSPASSIYEQYF
CDR3nt: TGTGCCAGCTCACCCGCTAGCTCGATCTACGAGCAGTACTTC
j_gene: TRBJ2-7
abundance: NA
v_gene: TRBV18
d_gene: NA

CDR3aa: CASSRSRGTGQFF
CDR3nt: TGTGCCAGCAGCCGCAGCAGGGGTACAGGGCAGTTCTTC
j_gene: TRBJ2-1
abundance: NA
v_gene: TRBV11-2
d_gene: NA

CDR3aa: CASSLVARASRGYTF
CDR3nt: TGTGCCAGCAGCTTAGTTGCCAGGGCGTCTCGAGGCTACACCTTC
j_gene: TRBJ1-2
abundance: NA
v_gene: TRBV11-3
d_gene: NA

CDR3aa: CASSIRLAGAQELFF
CDR3nt: TGCGCCAGCAGCATCAGACTAGCGGGAGCCCAGGAGCTGTTTTTT
j_gene: TRBJ2-2
abundance: few
v_gene: TRBV5-1
d_gene: TRBD2

CDR3aa: CASSERLDRVSTEAFF
CDR3nt: TGTGCCAGCAGTGAAAGGCTGGACAGGGTATCCACTGAAGCTTTCTTT
j_gene: TRBJ1-1
abundance: NA
v_gene: TRBV2
d_gene: TRBD1

CDR3aa: CASSLLGQGPGGYTF
CDR3nt: TGTGCCAGCAGTTTATTGGGACAGGGCCCCGGCGGCTACACCTTC
j_gene: TRBJ1-2
abundance: NA
v_gene: TRBV27
d_gene: TRBD1